This T cell receptor (beta chain) came from a study of blood T cells in healthy people across ages. Whole-study findings and limits: The study found more naive CD4+ cells and higher diversity in long-lived than aged donors.

Germline V gene data show CDR1 as SEHNR and CDR2 as FQNEAQ (reference sequence). J was trimmed by 6 bases and V by 4 bases; bases with no gene match: 12. CDR3 length equals 17 residues. Regarding this clonotype: Antigen unknown.

A second PCR of 7 to 11 cycles used a sample-barcoded 5' primer and a J-beta primer mix. The template-switch adaptor was a 5' adaptor with 12 random nucleotides. It tagged each cDNA molecule. TCRdb analysed the 5' RACE reads with MiXCR anew, one entry per CDR3 protein. The sample consists of roughly 860,000 distinct CDR3 sequences, approximately 67% of them appearing once. The chain couples TRBV7-9 to TRBJ2-2; 9 bases are a match to TRBD1. Sample: blood. The source is a young man in good health. The CDR3, as DNA: TGTGCCAGCAGCTCACTTACAGGGGGCGCAACGGCCGGGGAGCTGTTTTTT. Protein sequence: CASSSLTGGATAGELFF.